The present TCR beta chain was sequenced within a study of identical twins. The V segment lost 6 bases and the J segment 7 bases; nucleotides outside the gene matches: 14. The germline CDR1 and CDR2 sequences are DFQATT and SNEGSKA (reference sequence). The CDR3 has 14 residues. In this sample, this clonotype turned up once. TCRdb re-called the 5' RACE reads through MiXCR, storing one row per CDR3 protein. The table lists roughly 1,500,000 distinct CDR3 sequences, less than 40% of them singletons. The TCR sequence derives from a newborn girl in good health. What was sequenced was cord blood. The chain has TRBV20-1 and TRBJ2-7; 8 bases fit TRBD2. The CDR3 is CSAVTSANNNEQYF. The CDR3 DNA sequence: TGCAGTGCCGTGACTAGCGCTAATAACAATGAGCAGTACTTC.